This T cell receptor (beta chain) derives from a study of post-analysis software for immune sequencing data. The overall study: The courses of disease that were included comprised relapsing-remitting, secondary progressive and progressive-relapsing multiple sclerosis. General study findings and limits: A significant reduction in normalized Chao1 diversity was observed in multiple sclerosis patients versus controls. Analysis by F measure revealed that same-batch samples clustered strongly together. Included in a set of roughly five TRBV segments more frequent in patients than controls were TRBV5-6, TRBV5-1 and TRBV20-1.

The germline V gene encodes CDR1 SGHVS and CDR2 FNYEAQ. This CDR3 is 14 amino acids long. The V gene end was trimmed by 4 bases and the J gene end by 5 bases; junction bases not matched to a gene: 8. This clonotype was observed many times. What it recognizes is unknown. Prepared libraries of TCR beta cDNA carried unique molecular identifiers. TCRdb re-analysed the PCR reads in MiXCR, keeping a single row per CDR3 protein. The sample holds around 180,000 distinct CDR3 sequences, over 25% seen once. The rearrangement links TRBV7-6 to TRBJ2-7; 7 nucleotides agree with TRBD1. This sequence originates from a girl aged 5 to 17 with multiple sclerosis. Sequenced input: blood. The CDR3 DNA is TGTGCCAGCAGCTCCCGAGACAGGGCCCACGAGCAGTACTTC. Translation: CASSSRDRAHEQYF.